The clone carrying this TCR beta chain was seen only a few times. TCRdb itself ran the 5' RACE reads through MiXCR, one entry per CDR3 protein. The data show approximately 60,000 distinct CDR3 sequences, about a tenth seen once. These data belong to a study of T-cell memory formation after mild COVID-19. This CDR3 region has 14 residues. Trimming left V 4 bases short and J 1 base short, with 13 bases between. In germline, CDR1 is SQVTM, CDR2 ANQGSEA. This clonotype was sampled from a man between 18 and 35 years old who had mild COVID-19 (a few samples of this study predate the infection). Cell type and time point are not known. Material for sequencing was PBMCs or a T cell subset sorted from them (not recorded which). The V call is TRBV29-1, the J call TRBJ1-1, with a weak D call TRBD1 (6 bases). The CDR3 reads CSVAVTGKNTEAFF. DNA of the CDR3: TGCAGCGTTGCCGTAACAGGGAAGAACACTGAAGCTTTCTTT.